One T cell receptor beta chain is described in this entry. Its antigen remains unidentified. Trimming cost V 5 bases and J 14 bases; bases outside gene matches: 13. The CDR3 contains 14 residues. Per the germline V gene, CDR1 is SGHTA and CDR2 is FQGTGA. Sorted subsets were amplified in replicate PCRs using around 0.2 ug DNA, around 30,000 T cell genomes. TCRdb's table, derived via immunoSEQ multiplex PCR, lists solely in-frame clones and lacks some. The sample contains around 2.1 million clones, around 93% of which appear only once. Positively selected for CCR7, the CD45RO-negative cells used as naive CD8 cells excluded terminally differentiated effector memory CD45RA+ cells. Donors, without exception, were Caucasian adults residing in Nashville, Tennessee. This specimen belongs to a study of shared clonotypes between healthy human individuals. General study results and limits: The diversity represented, both genetic and in exposure history, was limited by few donors. Several donors held about 4.6% of naive CD4 clonotypes in common.

The clonotype originates from a young man in good health. Some clones in this sample may be carry-over from other donors' samples. Sequences were obtained from naive CD8+ T cells from PBMCs. This rearrangement joins TRBV7-3 to TRBJ2-1, with 9 nucleotides matching TRBD2. CDR3 protein: CASSIHGTSSLKFF. For the CDR3, the DNA is TGTGCCAGCAGCATCCACGGGACTAGCTCCCTTAAGTTCTTC.